This TCR beta chain was profiled in a study of T cells after yellow fever vaccination. Overall study findings and caveats: Boosting was followed by the reappearance of most primary-vaccination clones (around 95% CD4, about 90% CD8).

TCRdb used MiXCR to reprocess the 5' RACE reads, holding one entry per CDR3 protein. Of approximately 550,000 distinct CDR3 sequences in the sample, about 14% were seen once. V was clipped by 4 bases and J by 4 bases; unmatched bases: 11. Germline V CDR1 and CDR2: SGHRS, YFSETQ. This CDR3 is 17 amino acids long. This clonotype was observed a few times. The antigen is undetermined. The V gene is TRBV5-1, the J gene TRBJ2-2; 9 bases are shared with TRBD1. This clonotype was obtained from a young man who received the YFV17D yellow fever vaccine. Material: PBMCs, obtained on the day of the yellow fever booster vaccination. The CDR3 region is CASSGTGGRLGTGELFF. The CDR3 nucleotides are TGCGCCAGCAGCGGAACAGGGGGCCGTTTGGGCACCGGGGAGCTGTTTTTT.